These 23 T cell receptor beta chains came from one sample sequenced in a study of blood T cell repertoires in COVID-19. Method: immunoSEQ multiplex PCR; TCRdb's copy keeps in-frame clones and lacks some. The sample holds 200,000 or so clones; about 80% are singletons and the top ten take approximately 4.9%. Source material: PBMCs or T cells enriched from blood (not recorded which). The receptors were gathered from a woman aged 50 to 60 who had been exposed to COVID-19.

The CDR3 nucleotides are TGTGCCAGCTCACCGGGGCCCGGGACAGGGCTTAACTATGGCTACACCTTC. This codes for CASSPGPGTGLNYGYTF. The chain employs TRBV18 and TRBJ1-2; 9 nucleotides match TRBD1. The CDR3 loop spans 17 amino acids. V was clipped by 3 bases and J by 1 base; unmatched bases: 9. Germline CDR1 is KGHSH and CDR2 is LQKENI.

This clone was detected a few times. J is TRBJ1-6 and V is TRBV7-8, with TRBD1 matching over 7 bases. CDR3 length: 15 amino acids. The V gene's germline CDR1 is SGHVS and CDR2 FQNEAQ. The J segment lost 5 bases and the V segment lost 4 bases, leaving 5 bases of the junction unmatched. DNA of the CDR3: TGTGCCAGCAGCTCCCGGGACAGCAATAATTCACCCCTCCACTTT. Its protein is CASSSRDSNNSPLHF. Together with reference TRBV7-8 and TRBJ1-6, the CDR3 gives the full variable domain: GAGVSQSPRYKVAKRGQDVALRCDPISGHVSLFWYQQALGQGPEFLTYFQNEAQLDKSGLPSDRFFAERPEGSVSTLKIQRTQQEDSAVYLCASSSRDSNNSPLHFGNGTRLTVT.

This chain connects TRBV7-6 to TRBJ1-1, with D uncertain. This CDR3 region has 14 residues. With 2 bases removed from V and 2 bases from J, the gap between germline ends came to 9 bases. Germline assignment: CDR1 SGHVS and CDR2 FNYEAQ. The CDR3 DNA sequence: TGTGCCAGCAGCTTATCCCCAGATAACACTGAAGCTTTCTTT. It is translated as CASSLSPDNTEAFF.

The rearrangement joins TRBV6-4 to TRBJ1-5, with D possibly TRBD1 on 5 matching bases. The CDR3 spans 13 residues. V dropped 4 bases and J dropped 6 bases, with 10 bases sitting between them. Germline CDR1 MRHNA, CDR2 SNTAGT. CDR3 residues: CASSAREGQPQHF. CDR3 DNA: TGTGCCAGCAGTGCCAGGGAGGGTCAGCCCCAGCATTTT.

The chain employs TRBV19 and TRBJ1-1; tentatively, D is TRBD1 (5 bases). This CDR3 contains 13 residues. Trimming stripped 4 bases from V and 7 bases from J, with 13 bases between. Germline CDR1 is LNHDA and CDR2 is SQIVND (reference sequence). The chain's CDR3 is CASSKDGGIEAFF. The DNA for the CDR3 is TGTGCCAGTAGTAAGGACGGGGGAATTGAAGCTTTCTTT. The full variable domain, with the rest looked up from reference TRBV19 and TRBJ1-1, is DGGITQSPKYLFRKEGQNVTLSCEQNLNHDAMYWYRQDPGQGLRLIYYSQIVNDFQKGDIAEGYSVSREKKESFPLTVTSAQKNPTAFYLCASSKDGGIEAFFGQGTRLTVV.

V and J are TRBV29-1 and TRBJ2-1; 9 bases are shared with TRBD2. The CDR3 loop spans 14 amino acids. Germline values: CDR1 SQVTM, CDR2 ANQGSEA. Trimming took 2 bases from V and 4 from J; bases not matched to a gene: 3. The CDR3 DNA reads TGCAGCGTTGAACCCCTAGCGGGGTACAATGAGCAGTTCTTC. Translating gives CSVEPLAGYNEQFF.

This clone was seen a few times. The rearrangement links TRBV5-1 to TRBJ1-2; TRBD1 matches at 7 bases. This CDR3 comprises 13 residues. With 5 bases clipped from V and 4 bases from J, the junction kept 5 bases outside the gene matches. Germline CDR1 and CDR2: SGHRS and YFSETQ. The chain's CDR3 is CASSRGQGYGYTF. The CDR3 DNA follows: TGCGCCAGCAGTAGGGGGCAAGGCTATGGCTACACCTTC.

Written as DNA, the CDR3 is TGTGCCAGCAGCCTTAGACAGGGAGGTGGCTACACCTTC. Its translation: CASSLRQGGGYTF. J is TRBJ1-2 and V is TRBV7-2; 7 nucleotides match TRBD1. V lost 5 bases, J lost 7 bases, and 7 bases stayed unmatched. Germline loops: CDR1 SGHTA, CDR2 FQGNSA. The CDR3 is made up of 13 amino acids.

The CDR3 protein is CASSESRFYGYTF. In nucleotides, the CDR3 is TGCGCCAGCAGTGAGTCACGGTTCTATGGCTACACCTTC. The chain recombines TRBV10-2 with TRBJ1-2, with D unresolved. This CDR3 spans 13 amino acids. V lost 0 bases and J lost 4, with 6 bases in between. Germline lookup yields CDR1 WSHSY and CDR2 SAAADI.

The V gene is TRBV11-2, the J gene TRBJ1-4, with 8 bases that match TRBD1. The V and J ends lost 5 bases and 6 bases, in that order; junction bases with no gene match: 11. The germline V gene encodes CDR1 SGHAT and CDR2 FQNNGV. The CDR3 runs to 16 residues. CDR3 in DNA: TGTGCCAGCAGCCCAGGACAGGGATTCGCCGATGAAAAACTGTTTTTT. It translates to CASSPGQGFADEKLFF.

This clone occurred once. The CDR3 here is CAWSEKGQFSNQPQHF. The CDR3, as DNA: TGTGCCTGGAGTGAAAAGGGGCAGTTTAGCAATCAGCCCCAGCATTTT. The rearrangement uses TRBV30 and TRBJ1-5; D perhaps matches TRBD1 (5 bases). V lost 1 base and J lost 0, with 13 bases in between. In germline, CDR1 is GTSNPN, CDR2 SVGIG (reference sequence). The CDR3 extends over 16 amino acids.

This chain connects TRBV12-3 or TRBV12-4 to TRBJ1-1; 7 bases are shared with TRBD1. The CDR3 is 12 amino acids. After removal of 6 bases from V and 10 bases from J, the junction contained 8 bases not matched to a gene. This chain's CDR3 is CASRNRGRGAFF. CDR3 sequence (DNA): TGTGCCAGCAGGAACAGGGGTCGAGGAGCTTTCTTT.

V and J are TRBV6-5 and TRBJ1-2; TRBD1 aligns across 10 bases. Trimming cost V 6 bases and J 2 bases; bases outside gene matches: 3. The germline V gene encodes CDR1 MNHEY and CDR2 SVGAGI. The CDR3 length is 14 residues. The CDR3 here is CASRRGQGNYGYTF. The CDR3 DNA sequence: TGTGCCAGCAGAAGGGGACAGGGGAACTATGGCTACACCTTC.

The chain carries TRBV5-1 and TRBJ1-2; D is perhaps TRBD1 (6 bases). V shed 4 bases and J shed 5 bases, with 18 bases lying between them. CDR3 length equals 15 residues. Germline CDR1 SGHRS, CDR2 YFSETQ. CDR3 sequence: CASSPVGGREYGYTF. As DNA, the CDR3 is TGCGCCAGCAGCCCGGTAGGGGGGAGGGAGTATGGCTACACCTTC.

J is TRBJ1-6 and V is TRBV5-5; 8 bases align to TRBD1. This CDR3 is 16 amino acids long. V lost 2 bases to trimming and J lost 3 bases; unmatched junction nucleotides: 4. Germline assignment: CDR1 SGHKS and CDR2 YYEKEE (reference sequence). The CDR3 here is CASSFTGGIYNSPLHF. Here the CDR3 DNA reads TGTGCCAGCAGCTTTACAGGGGGAATCTATAATTCACCCCTCCACTTT. Full variable domain (rest looked up from reference TRBV5-5 and TRBJ1-6): DAGVTQSPTHLIKTRGQQVTLRCSPISGHKSVSWYQQVLGQGPQFIFQYYEKEERGRGNFPDRFSARQFPNYSSELNVNALLLGDSALYLCASSFTGGIYNSPLHFGNGTRLTVT.

The J gene is TRBJ2-3, the V gene TRBV27; D possibly corresponds to TRBD2 (6 bases). V shed 2 bases and J shed 5 bases, with 11 bases lying between them. The CDR3 consists of 14 residues. Germline CDR1 reads MNHEY; CDR2 reads SMNVEV (reference sequence). This CDR3 is CASSLIGGLDTQYF. CDR3 sequence (DNA): TGTGCCAGCAGTTTAATAGGAGGGTTAGATACGCAGTATTTT.

This chain uses TRBV24-1 with TRBJ2-1, with a weak D call TRBD2 (6 bases). V gave up 6 bases and J gave up 3 bases, with 14 bases separating them. Germline V gene sequence: CDR1 KGHDR, CDR2 SFDVKD. The CDR3 loop spans 15 amino acids. The CDR3 reads CATSRTTEFYNEQFF. DNA for the CDR3: TGTGCCACCAGTCGGACTACCGAGTTCTACAATGAGCAGTTCTTC.

The chain carries TRBV4-1 and TRBJ2-1, with a tentative D call TRBD1 (5 bases). This CDR3 comprises 12 residues. Germline V gene sequence: CDR1 MGHRA, CDR2 YSYEKL. Trimming shortened V by 2 bases and J by 9 bases, and 8 bases separated the two germline ends. CDR3 region: CASSQQGLEQFF. DNA of the CDR3: TGCGCCAGCAGCCAACAGGGCCTTGAGCAGTTCTTC.

The chain joins TRBV7-9 to TRBJ2-3; TRBD2 is a possible D gene (6 bases). CDR1 is SEHNR, CDR2 FQNEAQ, per germline (reference sequence). Trimming removed 1 base from V and 4 bases from J, with 12 bases in between. The CDR3 is 15 amino acids. The CDR3 sequence: CASSLGQTSPDTQYF. The CDR3 nucleotides are TGTGCCAGCAGCTTAGGTCAAACTAGCCCAGATACGCAGTATTTT. Variable domain in full (rest from reference TRBV7-9 and TRBJ2-3): DTGVSQNPRHKITKRGQNVTFRCDPISEHNRLYWYRQTLGQGPEFLTYFQNEAQLEKSRLLSDRFSAERPKGSFSTLEIQRTEQGDSAMYLCASSLGQTSPDTQYFGPGTRLTVL.

The chain is built from TRBV5-6 and TRBJ2-3; D gene uncertain. This CDR3 has 14 amino acids. Trimming took off 4 bases at V and 2 bases at J, with 11 bases between the two ends. The germline V gene has CDR1 SGHDT and CDR2 YYEEEE. The CDR3 sequence: CASSHWAVTDTQYF. The DNA for the CDR3 is TGTGCCAGCAGCCATTGGGCCGTCACAGATACGCAGTATTTT. Together with reference TRBV5-6 and TRBJ2-3, the CDR3 gives the full variable domain: DAGVTQSPTHLIKTRGQQVTLRCSPKSGHDTVSWYQQALGQGPQFIFQYYEEEERQRGNFPDRFSGHQFPNYSSELNVNALLLGDSALYLCASSHWAVTDTQYFGPGTRLTVL.

This clone has a handful of counts. The chain is built from TRBV2 and TRBJ1-2; D is unresolved. This CDR3 has 12 amino acids. The V gene's germline CDR1 is SNHLY and CDR2 FYNNEI. The ends were cut back, 1 base at V and 4 bases at J, with 4 bases in the middle. CDR3 residues: CASSEGPYGYTF. The DNA of the CDR3 is TGTGCCAGCAGTGAAGGGCCCTATGGCTACACCTTC.

The chain employs TRBV6-5 and TRBJ1-1, with D hard to call. Per germline, CDR1 MNHEY and CDR2 SVGAGI. Trimming shortened V by 6 bases and J by 5 bases, and 13 bases separated the two germline ends. CDR3 length equals 13 residues. Here the CDR3 DNA reads TGTGCCAGCAGGGTCCAGAGGCGGACTGAAGCTTTCTTT. Protein product: CASRVQRRTEAFF.

The rearrangement links TRBV5-4 to TRBJ1-4; D unresolved. V was shortened by 1 base and J by 0 bases, with 13 bases between the two germline ends. Germline V gives CDR1 SGHNT, CDR2 YYREEE (reference sequence). This CDR3 is built from 17 residues. For the CDR3, the DNA is TGTGCCAGCAGCTTGAATGCAGGTTTGGCAACTAATGAAAAACTGTTTTTT. It specifies CASSLNAGLATNEKLFF.